The 15 T cell receptor beta chains in this list originate from one sample, sequenced in a study of Graves' ophthalmopathy and Graves' hyperthyroidism. RNA transcripts were the source from which TCR beta CDR3 regions were amplified. After a first-round RT-PCR with HTBI primers, a second-round multiplex PCR was run. TCRdb re-called the multiplex PCR reads through MiXCR, storing one row per CDR3 protein. The sample contains about 740,000 distinct CDR3 sequences, about 44% of which appear only once. The source material was peripheral blood. Every receptor here comes from an adult man with Graves' ophthalmopathy.

The chain links TRBV6-6 to TRBJ1-2, with a possible D match to TRBD1 (6 bases). CDR1 and CDR2 from the germline V gene are MNHNY and SVGAGI (reference sequence). This CDR3 is 15 amino acids long. V gave up 5 bases and J gave up 4 bases, with 17 bases separating them. CDR3 protein: CASSEFRRGSYGYTF. CDR3 nucleotide sequence: TGTGCCAGCAGTGAGTTTCGCAGGGGCTCCTATGGCTACACCTTC.

V and J are TRBV7-9 and TRBJ2-7; 13 nucleotides align to TRBD2. V gave up 5 bases and J gave up 5 bases; unmatched junction bases: 6. CDR1 and CDR2 (germline): SEHNR, FQNEAQ (reference sequence). The CDR3 consists of 15 residues. The CDR3 DNA follows: TGTGCCAGCAGCCTCGGACTAGCGGGAGACCACGAGCAGTACTTC. Protein: CASSLGLAGDHEQYF.

The chain carries TRBV4-1 and TRBJ2-7; D possibly uses TRBD1 or TRBD2 (6 bases each). Between the trimmed V and J ends, which lost 1 base and 1 base, there was a span of 11 bases. Germline assignment: CDR1 MGHRA and CDR2 YSYEKL. The CDR3 runs 15 residues. The CDR3 region is CASSQVEGGSYEQYF. The CDR3 DNA reads TGCGCCAGCAGCCAAGTCGAGGGGGGTTCCTACGAGCAGTACTTC.

This chain connects TRBV25-1 to TRBJ2-2; no reliable D call. Trimming shortened V by 6 bases and J by 1 base, and 21 bases separated the two germline ends. The CDR3 has 18 residues. Germline CDR1 reads MGHDK; CDR2 reads SYGVNS. The DNA for the CDR3 is TGTGCCAGCAGCTTTATCCGGGCGCGAGGAAGGAACACCGGGGAGCTGTTTTTT. Translated, it gives CASSFIRARGRNTGELFF. The full variable domain, completed using reference TRBV25-1 and TRBJ2-2, is EADIYQTPRYLVIGTGKKITLECSQTMGHDKMYWYQQDPGMELHLIHYSYGVNSTEKGDLSSESTVSRIRTEHFPLTLESARPSHTSQYLCASSFIRARGRNTGELFFGEGSRLTVL.

The rearrangement joins TRBV25-1 to TRBJ2-1; D perhaps matches TRBD1 (5 bases). Per germline, CDR1 MGHDK and CDR2 SYGVNS. The ends were cut back, 1 base at V and 1 base at J, with 11 bases in the middle. The CDR3 is 16 residues long. CDR3 loop: CASSESTVHSYNEQFF. The CDR3 DNA reads TGTGCCAGCAGTGAATCGACAGTACATTCCTACAATGAGCAGTTCTTC.

The J gene is TRBJ2-7, the V gene TRBV19; 11 bases agree with TRBD1. Germline V gene sequence: CDR1 LNHDA, CDR2 SQIVND (reference sequence). V shed 4 bases, J shed 2 bases, and the junction held 4 bases outside the gene matches. The CDR3 extends over 15 amino acids. CDR3 nucleotide sequence: TGTGCCAGTAGTAACTGGACAGGGGGCACCTACGAGCAGTACTTC. Protein product: CASSNWTGGTYEQYF.

The gene calls are TRBV25-1 and TRBJ2-2, with 7 bases that match TRBD2. Germline values: CDR1 MGHDK, CDR2 SYGVNS. The V gene end was trimmed by 6 bases and the J gene end by 0 bases; junction bases not matched to a gene: 7. This CDR3 contains 16 residues. For the CDR3, the DNA is TGTGCCAGCAGCGCCTCGGGACTACCGAACACCGGGGAGCTGTTTTTT. Residues: CASSASGLPNTGELFF.

This clonotype occurred a few times. One end of the junction does not line up with germline, which may come from a read error. V and J are TRBV29-1 and TRBJ1-2; TRBD1 is a possible D gene (6 bases). Per the germline V gene, CDR1 is SQVTM and CDR2 is ANQGSEA. This CDR3 is 13 amino acids long. CDR3 bases: TGCAGCTTTGACAGGCCCGCTGGCTATGGCTACACCTTC. Protein sequence: CSFDRPAGYGYTF.

This clonotype was recorded a few times. The chain has TRBV20-1 and TRBJ1-3; D gene ambiguous. V lost 3 bases and J lost 0, with 6 bases in between. CDR1 DFQATT and CDR2 SNEGSKA come from the germline V gene (reference sequence). The CDR3 length is 13 residues. The CDR3 sequence is CSASRTSGNTIYF. CDR3 coding DNA: TGCAGTGCTAGTCGGACCTCTGGAAACACCATATATTTT.

V and J are TRBV7-2 and TRBJ1-5, with 9 bases lining up with TRBD1. CDR3 length: 15 residues. J lost 7 bases, V lost 5 bases, and 9 bases had no gene match. The V gene's germline CDR1 is SGHTA and CDR2 FQGNSA. The CDR3 DNA follows: TGTGCCAGCAGCCCCCGGGACAGGGACGAGCAGCCCCAGCATTTT. It specifies CASSPRDRDEQPQHF.

The chain is built from TRBV16 and TRBJ1-2; 9 bases match TRBD1. The CDR3 is made up of 15 amino acids. Germline V CDR1 and CDR2: KGHSY, FQNENV. V gave up 4 bases and J gave up 8 bases; unmatched junction bases: 11. In DNA, the CDR3 is TGTGCCAGCAGCCCGACCGGGACAGGGCTTCAAGGCTACACCTTC. Its translation is CASSPTGTGLQGYTF.

This clonotype came up many times. The rearrangement uses TRBV9 and TRBJ1-2; the D gene is possibly TRBD1 (6 bases). The CDR3 is 14 residues long. V was clipped by 3 bases and J by 0 bases, with 9 bases between them. The V gene's germline CDR1 is SGDLS and CDR2 YYNGEE. This CDR3 is CASSEGQANYGYTF. CDR3 coding DNA: TGTGCCAGCAGCGAGGGACAAGCTAACTATGGCTACACCTTC.

Of note for this clonotype: The junction and the germline gene differ at one end; a read error may be behind it. The rearrangement links TRBV7-8 to TRBJ1-2; 7 bases match TRBD1. There are 14 residues in the CDR3. Germline CDR1 SGHVS, CDR2 FQNEAQ. CDR3 loop: CVSSLDRNGYGYTF. The CDR3 region has the DNA TGTGTCAGCAGCTTGGACAGGAATGGCTATGGCTACACCTTC.

This rearrangement joins TRBV2 to TRBJ1-6; D unclear. CDR1 and CDR2 from the germline V gene are SNHLY and FYNNEI. The V end was cut by 4 bases, the J end by 7 bases, with 5 bases between. This CDR3 contains 12 residues. The CDR3 is CASSVVNSPLHF. CDR3 nucleotides: TGTGCCAGCAGTGTGGTAAATTCACCCCTCCACTTT.

This clonotype has a handful of counts. This CDR3 is CSARGGAGNGYEQYF. As DNA, the CDR3 is TGCAGTGCTAGAGGAGGGGCAGGTAACGGTTACGAGCAGTACTTC. The rearrangement joins TRBV20-1 to TRBJ2-7, with D possibly being TRBD1 or TRBD2 (5 bases each). This CDR3 has 15 residues. The V and J ends lost 1 base and 4 bases respectively, with 17 bases between them. The germline V gene encodes CDR1 DFQATT and CDR2 SNEGSKA (reference sequence).